This TCR beta chain originates from a study of shared clonotypes between healthy human individuals. For unsorted PBMC, roughly 270 ng DNA per replicate equaled tens of thousands of T cell genomes. Data came from immunoSEQ multiplex PCR; TCRdb stores just in-frame clones and leaves some out. The sample has more than 450,000 clones; 79% are singletons. Study-level findings and limits: Limited genetic and exposure-history diversity came from having few donors.

On this clone: Its antigen remains unidentified.

The V and J ends lost 3 bases and 10 bases, in that order; junction bases with no gene match: 1. Germline assignment: CDR1 SGHVS and CDR2 FQNEAQ. This CDR3 has 12 amino acids. The receptor comes from a woman aged 40 to 49 in good health. Some clones in this sample may be carry-over from other donors' samples. Sequencing was carried out using PBMCs. The V call is TRBV7-8, the J call TRBJ2-1; 9 bases map to TRBD2. The CDR3 is CASSFSGREQFF. CDR3 nucleotide sequence: TGTGCCAGCAGCTTTAGCGGGAGAGAGCAGTTCTTC.